These 9 T cell receptor beta chains came from one sample sequenced in a study of cytomegalovirus exposure and HLA in healthy donors. The PCR contained 60 Vbeta and 13 Jbeta primers. Sequenced by immunoSEQ multiplex PCR; TCRdb stores in-frame clones only, minus some. Among approximately 170,000 clones, about 79% were seen once, and the ten largest hold about 2%. Input material: PBMCs. The origin of the receptors is a woman aged 45-60 years in good health and CMV-seronegative.

The chain is built from TRBV28 and TRBJ2-2; TRBD2 aligns across 8 bases. With V trimmed by 6 bases and J by 7 bases, 31 bases remained unmatched. The CDR3 spans 22 residues. Germline V gene data show CDR1 as MDHEN and CDR2 as SYDVKM. The CDR3 loop reads CASSYSTFRTEAILAGHGELFF. The CDR3 nucleotides are TGTGCCAGCAGCTATTCGACCTTCAGGACAGAGGCTATTCTAGCGGGCCACGGGGAGCTGTTTTTT.

The chain uses TRBV5-1 and TRBJ1-4; D gene uncertain. Germline values: CDR1 SGHRS, CDR2 YFSETQ. The CDR3 runs to 14 residues. V shed 1 base and J shed 3 bases, with 7 bases lying between them. CDR3 nucleotide sequence: TGCGCCAGCAGCTTGTATTATTCTAATGAAAAACTGTTTTTT. Translating gives CASSLYYSNEKLFF.

This clone was detected only once. The chain uses TRBV11-2 and TRBJ2-5, with a possible D match to TRBD2 (7 bases). The ends were cut back, 1 base at V and 2 bases at J, with 11 bases in the middle. The CDR3 spans 15 residues. The V gene's germline CDR1 is SGHAT and CDR2 FQNNGV. Here the CDR3 reads CASSLGGGPQETQYF. The CDR3 DNA is TGTGCCAGCAGCTTAGGGGGGGGCCCGCAAGAGACCCAGTACTTC.

This clone was seen only a few times. V and J are TRBV5-6 and TRBJ2-7; perhaps TRBD1 as D (5 bases). CDR3 size: 13 residues. Germline V gene sequence: CDR1 SGHDT, CDR2 YYEEEE. The V gene lost 3 bases and the J gene lost 4 bases, with 11 bases spanning the gap. The CDR3 DNA reads as TGTGCCAGCAGCTCAATCCCAGGGTACGAGCAGTACTTC. Its protein product is CASSSIPGYEQYF.

The sample holds a few counts of this clone. V is TRBV30 and J is TRBJ1-1; TRBD1 matches 11 bases. The germline CDR1 and CDR2 sequences are GTSNPN and SVGIG (reference sequence). V lost 0 bases, J lost 2 bases, and 8 bases stayed unmatched. The CDR3 runs 17 residues. The CDR3 sequence: CAWSVPRTGGGNTEAFF. DNA of the CDR3: TGTGCCTGGAGTGTTCCCCGGACAGGGGGCGGAAACACTGAAGCTTTCTTT.

The chain employs TRBV28 and TRBJ2-7; 13 nucleotides match TRBD2. The ends lost 8 bases at V and 2 bases at J; junction bases unmatched: 3. The CDR3 sequence is 14 residues long. The germline gives CDR1 MDHEN, CDR2 SYDVKM. The chain's CDR3 is CASRGLAGTYEQYF. The CDR3 DNA follows: TGTGCCAGCCGGGGACTAGCGGGGACCTACGAGCAGTACTTC. The full variable domain, completed using reference TRBV28 and TRBJ2-7, is DVKVTQSSRYLVKRTGEKVFLECVQDMDHENMFWYRQDPGLGLRLIYFSYDVKMKEKGDIPEGYSVSREKKERFSLILESASTNQTSMYLCASRGLAGTYEQYFGPGTRLTVT.

The genes are TRBV2 and TRBJ2-2, with 8 bases fitting TRBD1. Germline V lookup: CDR1 SNHLY, CDR2 FYNNEI. This CDR3 comprises 15 residues. Trimming cost V 7 bases and J 2 bases; bases outside gene matches: 6. The CDR3 DNA follows: TGTGCCAGCACCGTCGGACAGGGAAACACCGGGGAGCTGTTTTTT. This encodes CASTVGQGNTGELFF.

This clone was observed a few times. V and J are TRBV2 and TRBJ1-1; D gene unclear. This CDR3 has 15 amino acids. Trimming cost V 1 base and J 0 bases, with 9 bases left between them. CDR1 is SNHLY, CDR2 FYNNEI, per germline. The CDR3 loop reads CASSEVPSLNTEAFF. As DNA, the CDR3 is TGTGCCAGCAGTGAAGTCCCTTCCCTGAACACTGAAGCTTTCTTT.

This chain joins TRBV11-2 and TRBJ2-1; 12 positions match TRBD2. There are 17 residues in the CDR3. Trimming removed 4 bases from V and 1 base from J; junction bases left unmatched: 5. Germline CDR1 and CDR2: SGHAT and FQNNGV. The CDR3 DNA sequence: TGTGCCAGCAGCTCCCGGACTAGCGGGATTTCCTACAATGAGCAGTTCTTC. This encodes CASSSRTSGISYNEQFF.